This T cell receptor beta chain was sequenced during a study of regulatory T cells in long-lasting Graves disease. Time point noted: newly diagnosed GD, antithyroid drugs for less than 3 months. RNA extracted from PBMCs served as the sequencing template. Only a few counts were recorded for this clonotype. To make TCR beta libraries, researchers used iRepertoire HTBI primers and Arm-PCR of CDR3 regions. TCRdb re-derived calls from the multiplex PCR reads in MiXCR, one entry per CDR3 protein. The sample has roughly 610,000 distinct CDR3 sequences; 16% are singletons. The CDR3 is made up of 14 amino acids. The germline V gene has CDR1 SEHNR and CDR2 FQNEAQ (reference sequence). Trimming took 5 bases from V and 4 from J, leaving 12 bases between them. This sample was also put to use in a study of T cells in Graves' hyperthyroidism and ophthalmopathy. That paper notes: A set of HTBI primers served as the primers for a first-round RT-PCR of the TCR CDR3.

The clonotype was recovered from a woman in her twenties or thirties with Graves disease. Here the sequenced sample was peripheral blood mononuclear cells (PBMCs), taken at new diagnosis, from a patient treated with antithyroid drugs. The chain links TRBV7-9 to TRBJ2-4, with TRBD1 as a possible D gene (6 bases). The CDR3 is CASSAGQQKNIQYF. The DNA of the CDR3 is TGTGCCAGCAGCGCCGGACAGCAGAAAAACATTCAGTACTTC.